This T cell receptor beta chain comes out of a study of beta chain features in type 1 diabetes. General observations from the study: Significant though moderate, a shortening of TCRB CDR3s appeared in all four CD4+ subsets of Type 1 diabetes patients.

The CDR3 length is 13 residues. Germline lookup yields CDR1 SQVTM and CDR2 ANQGSEA. Trimming stripped 3 bases from V and 2 bases from J, with 10 bases between. Naive, central memory, regulatory and stem cell-like memory cells within the CD4+ compartment were sorted using CD45RO/CCR7/CD25/CD127/CD95/CD27. Investigators reverse transcribed all isolated RNA, so they sequenced expressed TCRB transcripts. The data were produced by immunoSEQ multiplex PCR, yet TCRdb's version contains in-frame clones alone and is incomplete. The data hold over 150,000 clones, with over 6% observed a single time. This clone was recorded at least ten times. Its antigen is as yet unknown.

The rearrangement links TRBV29-1 to TRBJ2-5; possible D gene TRBD1, 6 bases. This TCR came from a man younger than 30 with type 1 diabetes. Sequencing was carried out using central memory CD4+ T cells from blood. CDR3 nucleotides: TGCAGCGTTGACAGGGGCATTCAAGAGACCCAGTACTTC. Protein sequence: CSVDRGIQETQYF.